The T cell receptor (beta chain) under discussion was sequenced for a study of blood T cell repertoires in COVID-19. Original analysis: Researchers report that nucleated cell counts were estimated from reference gene primer amplification. Measured with immunoSEQ multiplex PCR; TCRdb has only the in-frame clones, and not every one. The V and J calls and the clone size are those of that table, but D and trimming were determined from the DNA. The table has 200,000 to 250,000 clones, 80% seen once; the top ten hold roughly 13%. The ends were cut back, 3 bases at V and 1 base at J, with 16 bases in the middle. The germline V gene encodes CDR1 LNHDA and CDR2 SQIVND (reference sequence). CDR3 size: 17 residues.

Material: peripheral blood. This sequence was found in a human donor in a cohort sampled during active COVID-19. The chain combines TRBV19 with TRBJ2-1; the D gene is possibly TRBD2 (6 bases). The CDR3 spells CASSIGAGNPSYNEQFF. CDR3 DNA: TGTGCCAGTAGTATCGGGGCGGGAAACCCTTCCTACAATGAGCAGTTCTTC.